These 18 T cell receptor beta chains were all obtained from the same sample, sequenced in a study of blood T cells in healthy people across ages. A second 7 to 11 cycle PCR used barcoded and J-beta primers. TCRdb independently ran MiXCR on the 5' RACE reads; one entry per CDR3 protein. The sample lists 850,000 to 1,000,000 distinct CDR3 sequences, roughly 51% occurring once. Sequenced: blood. The receptors come from a woman in her fifties or sixties in good health.

This clonotype showed up many times. The rearrangement uses TRBV5-4 and TRBJ2-5; 7 bases align to TRBD1. V was pared by 4 bases and J by 2 bases, with 5 bases of the junction left unmatched. Germline V gene lookup returns CDR1 SGHNT and CDR2 YYREEE (reference sequence). CDR3 length: 14 residues. This CDR3 reads CASSRGDSQETQYF. The CDR3, as DNA: TGTGCCAGCAGCAGAGGGGACAGTCAAGAGACCCAGTACTTC.

The V gene is TRBV28, the J gene TRBJ2-4; D gene ambiguous. The DNA matches TRBJ2-5 better at its end, which makes the J call doubtful. CDR3 length equals 12 residues. Germline assignment: CDR1 MDHEN and CDR2 SYDVKM. This chain's CDR3 is CASSSAAGTQYF. As DNA, the CDR3 is TGTGCCAGCAGTTCCGCAGCAGGGACCCAGTACTTC.

The chain employs TRBV9 and TRBJ1-2, with TRBD1 matching over 8 bases. Unmatched junction bases numbered 3, after V lost 2 bases and J lost 3 bases. CDR3 length: 14 amino acids. The germline V gene encodes CDR1 SGDLS and CDR2 YYNGEE. This chain's CDR3 is CASSVQQGDYGYTF. The CDR3 DNA reads as TGTGCCAGCAGCGTTCAACAGGGGGACTATGGCTACACCTTC.

This clonotype has just a few counts. CDR3 bases: TGCGCCAGCAGCCAAGATATAGCCGGGACCTTTAAGAGTGAGCAGTTCTTC. Translation: CASSQDIAGTFKSEQFF. The chain uses TRBV4-1 and TRBJ2-1; D may correspond to TRBD1 or TRBD2 (5 bases each). Trimming took 0 bases from V and 9 from J, leaving 21 bases between them. The CDR3 contains 17 residues. CDR1 and CDR2 from the germline V gene are MGHRA and YSYEKL.

This clonotype was recorded a few times. The gene calls are TRBV10-2 and TRBJ2-3; D remains ambiguous. Trimming pared 7 bases from V and 6 bases from J, leaving 14 bases between. The CDR3 covers 13 residues. Germline V CDR1 and CDR2: WSHSY, SAAADI. DNA of the CDR3: TGCGCCAGCAAATTCCCAGGTGGGGATACGCAGTATTTT. Translating gives CASKFPGGDTQYF.

V gene TRBV20-1 combines with J gene TRBJ2-4, with no clear D. Germline loops: CDR1 DFQATT, CDR2 SNEGSKA (reference sequence). CDR3 length: 14 residues. Trimming stripped 0 bases from V and 0 bases from J, with 6 bases between. CDR3 in amino acids: CSARDPQAKNIQYF. In DNA form, the CDR3 reads TGCAGTGCTAGAGATCCCCAAGCCAAAAACATTCAGTACTTC.

V and J are TRBV20-1 and TRBJ2-3; D call uncertain. The CDR3 runs 12 residues. V was cut by 6 bases and J by 5 bases, with 12 bases left in between. Germline CDR1 reads DFQATT; CDR2 reads SNEGSKA (reference sequence). The CDR3 protein is CSAALTQDTQYF. CDR3 DNA: TGCAGTGCGGCTCTGACCCAAGATACGCAGTATTTT.

This clonotype came up once. The J gene is TRBJ2-4, the V gene TRBV6-1; a possible D gene is TRBD1 (6 bases). Deletions cut 4 bases from V and 9 bases from J, with 13 bases between. This CDR3 is 13 amino acids long. CDR1 and CDR2 (germline): MNHNS, SASEGT. The CDR3 sequence: CASSATGTGIQYF. The DNA of the CDR3 is TGTGCCAGCAGTGCCACAGGGACCGGCATTCAGTACTTC.

V is TRBV5-1 and J is TRBJ2-2, with 9 bases fitting TRBD2. V gave up 4 bases and J gave up 1 base; unmatched junction bases: 5. Per germline, CDR1 SGHRS and CDR2 YFSETQ. The CDR3 totals 16 residues. CDR3 nucleotide sequence: TGCGCCAGCAGCATCTTAGCGGGAGTGAACACCGGGGAGCTGTTTTTT. It is translated as CASSILAGVNTGELFF.

The chain uses TRBV20-1 and TRBJ1-1; D uncertain. This CDR3 has 15 amino acids. V lost 6 bases, J lost 1 base, and 18 bases lay in between. Germline CDR1 and CDR2: DFQATT and SNEGSKA (reference sequence). CDR3 bases: TGCAGTGCACTCTGGACCCTTCGAGGGAACACTGAAGCTTTCTTT. Its translation: CSALWTLRGNTEAFF.

The chain joins TRBV6-5 to TRBJ2-1; 8 nucleotides align to TRBD2. Per germline, CDR1 MNHEY and CDR2 SVGAGI. The CDR3 is 15 amino acids. V dropped 6 bases and J dropped 5; count of bases not matched to a gene: 9. CDR3: CASRGGRPPDNEQFF. CDR3 nucleotides: TGTGCCAGCAGGGGCGGGAGGCCCCCTGACAATGAGCAGTTCTTC.

The V call is TRBV5-6, the J call TRBJ2-3; D gene unclear. CDR1 SGHDT and CDR2 YYEEEE come from the germline V gene. This CDR3 is 15 amino acids long. The V end lost 3 bases, the J end lost 3 bases, and 14 bases lay between the germline ends. The CDR3 loop reads CASSSPGLVTDTQYF. The DNA of the CDR3 is TGTGCCAGCAGCTCACCAGGCTTAGTGACAGATACGCAGTATTTT.

This clonotype has at least ten counts. The CDR3 DNA reads as TGTGCCAGCAGCCCGCCGGGACAGACCTATGGCTACACCTTC. Its protein is CASSPPGQTYGYTF. The rearrangement joins TRBV28 to TRBJ1-2; 7 nucleotides align to TRBD1. In germline, CDR1 is MDHEN, CDR2 SYDVKM. V shed 6 bases and J 4 bases; nucleotides not matched to a gene: 8. This CDR3 region has 14 residues.

The chain links TRBV20-1 to TRBJ2-5, with 7 bases that match TRBD1. V lost 3 bases and J lost 4; bases outside the gene matches: 17. CDR1 DFQATT and CDR2 SNEGSKA come from the germline V gene (reference sequence). The length of the CDR3 is 17 residues. CDR3 region: CSARVNPGQRGRETQYF. The CDR3 DNA is TGCAGTGCTAGGGTCAACCCGGGACAGAGGGGTCGAGAGACCCAGTACTTC.

The chain is built from TRBV6-5 and TRBJ1-5; D remains unclear. CDR3 size: 15 residues. With 6 bases removed from V and 7 bases from J, the gap between germline ends came to 19 bases. In germline, CDR1 is MNHEY, CDR2 SVGAGI. The DNA of the CDR3 is TGTGCCAGCAGACCTCTGTCCCCCCCGGGGCAGCCCCAGCATTTT. Translated: CASRPLSPPGQPQHF.

The CDR3, as DNA: TGCAGCACCCTAAGGGGGGCCTTAAACACAGATACGCAGTATTTT. Translated, it gives CSTLRGALNTDTQYF. This chain joins TRBV29-1 and TRBJ2-3; D is possibly TRBD1 or TRBD2 (6 bases each). The CDR3 length is 15 residues. Between the trimmed V and J ends, which lost 8 bases and 2 bases, there was a span of 20 bases. Looked up from germline, CDR1 is SQVTM and CDR2 is ANQGSEA.

This clonotype was seen more than once but under ten times. The CDR3 region is CASSAGQRGYEQYF. The CDR3 nucleotides read TGTGCCAGCAGTGCCGGACAGAGGGGGTACGAGCAGTACTTC. The genes are TRBV12-3 or TRBV12-4 and TRBJ2-7; TRBD1 might be the D (6 bases). With 5 bases removed from V and 4 bases from J, the gap between germline ends came to 15 bases. This CDR3 region has 14 residues.

The gene calls are TRBV20-1 and TRBJ2-4, with 9 bases fitting TRBD2. The CDR3 loop spans 18 amino acids. With 2 bases clipped from V and 1 base from J, the junction kept 12 bases outside the gene matches. Per germline, CDR1 DFQATT and CDR2 SNEGSKA (reference sequence). Here the CDR3 DNA reads TGCAGTGCTAGAATCCGGCGGGAGGGCCCTCCTGCCAAAAACATTCAGTACTTC. This sequence encodes CSARIRREGPPAKNIQYF.